These T cell receptor beta chains were read from a single sample in a study of regulatory T cells in long-lasting Graves disease. Each CDR3 protein is one row after TCRdb ran MiXCR on the multiplex PCR reads. The sample yields approximately 480,000 distinct CDR3 sequences, roughly 16% seen once. In addition, the sample was reused for a study of T cells in Graves' hyperthyroidism and ophthalmopathy.

Sequences were derived from peripheral blood mononuclear cells (PBMCs), sampled at new diagnosis, from a patient treated with antithyroid drugs. These receptors were obtained from a middle-aged man with Graves disease. CDR3s include the opening cysteine and the closing phenylalanine or tryptophan. The D gene is left open where the match is weak. A row's size may be missing; if present it is once, few, many or a size class.

D,size,J,V,CDR3,DNA
-,-,TRBJ1-5,TRBV6-1,CASNFGRNSNQPQHF,TGTGCCAGCAATTTTGGAAGGAATAGCAATCAGCCCCAGCATTTT
TRBD2,many,TRBJ2-1,TRBV20-1,CSASLAGGYEQFF,TGCAGTGCTAGTCTAGCGGGAGGGTATGAGCAGTTCTTC
-,many,TRBJ1-5,TRBV28,CASSYARGASNQPQHF,TGTGCCAGCAGTTATGCCCGAGGCGCCAGCAATCAGCCCCAGCATTTT
TRBD1,-,TRBJ2-1,TRBV24-1,CATSEGGQGNYNEQFF,TGTGCCACCAGTGAGGGGGGACAGGGCAATTACAATGAGCAGTTCTTC
-,many,TRBJ2-2,TRBV3-1,CASSQALPTNTGELFF,TGTGCCAGCAGCCAAGCCCTCCCTACGAACACCGGGGAGCTGTTTTTT
TRBD1,few,TRBJ2-7,TRBV7-9,CASRQQGDEQYF,TGTGCCAGCAGACAACAGGGGGACGAGCAGTACTTC
TRBD2,many,TRBJ2-7,TRBV2,CASRSGISYEQYF,TGTGCCAGCAGGAGCGGGATTTCCTACGAGCAGTACTTC
-,-,TRBJ2-1,TRBV6-5,CASSYSVDYNEQFF,TGTGCCAGCAGTTACTCTGTAGACTACAATGAGCAGTTCTTC
-,-,TRBJ2-1,TRBV19,CASRQLNEQFF,TGTGCCAGCCGACAGCTCAATGAGCAGTTCTTC
-,few,TRBJ2-2,TRBV6-1,CASSPLGRLNTGELFF,TGTGCCAGCAGTCCCCTGGGGCGGTTGAACACCGGGGAGCTGTTTTTT
TRBD2,few,TRBJ2-7,TRBV19,CASSTIAGGDYEQYF,TGTGCCAGTAGTACCATAGCGGGAGGGGACTACGAGCAGTACTTC
-,-,TRBJ1-5,TRBV4-1,CASSQDWAGSGNQPQHF,TGCGCCAGCAGCCAAGATTGGGCAGGTAGCGGCAATCAGCCCCAGCATTTT
-,many,TRBJ2-7,TRBV13,CASSGRDFSYEQYF,TGTGCCAGCAGCGGGCGGGACTTCTCCTACGAGCAGTACTTC
TRBD2,-,TRBJ2-1,TRBV12-3/TRBV12-4,CASRLAGRNEQFF,TGTGCCAGCAGACTAGCGGGGAGGAATGAGCAGTTCTTC
-,many,TRBJ2-7,TRBV30,CAWSVGGRYEQYF,TGTGCCTGGAGTGTTGGGGGCAGATACGAGCAGTACTTC
-,-,TRBJ1-5,TRBV28,CANNLLYQGSNQPQHF,TGTGCCAACAATTTACTTTACCAGGGAAGCAATCAGCCCCAGCATTTT
TRBD2,few,TRBJ2-7,TRBV7-9,CASSLGIAGASHEQYF,TGTGCCAGCAGCTTAGGGATAGCGGGAGCCTCCCACGAGCAGTACTTC
-,-,TRBJ2-1,TRBV20-1,CSAQGNHNEQFF,TGCAGTGCACAAGGGAACCACAATGAGCAGTTCTTC
-,-,TRBJ1-5,TRBV15,CATSRFANQPQHF,TGTGCCACCAGCAGATTTGCAAATCAGCCCCAGCATTTT
TRBD2,many,TRBJ2-1,TRBV2,CASIGGSGTYNEQFF,TGTGCCAGCATCGGTGGTAGCGGGACCTACAATGAGCAGTTCTTC
-,many,TRBJ2-1,TRBV27,CASISGWEQFF,TGTGCCAGCATAAGCGGGTGGGAGCAGTTCTTC
-,once,TRBJ2-2,TRBV10-3,CAIRSQGNWDLAGELFF,TGTGCCATCAGATCTCAGGGGAATTGGGATTTGGCCGGGGAGCTGTTTTTT
TRBD2,many,TRBJ2-1,TRBV28,CASISGRGYDEQFF,TGTGCCAGCATTAGCGGGAGGGGGTATGATGAGCAGTTCTTC
TRBD1,many,TRBJ1-6,TRBV12-3/TRBV12-4,CASSQTGDNSPLHF,TGTGCCAGCAGTCAGACAGGGGATAATTCACCCCTCCACTTT
-,-,TRBJ1-2,TRBV29-1,CSAGPGGLTYGYTF,TGCAGCGCTGGCCCGGGGGGTCTGACCTATGGCTACACCTTC
-,many,TRBJ1-1,TRBV18,CASSPGTFLTEAFF,TGTGCCAGCTCTCCCGGGACATTCCTCACTGAAGCTTTCTTT
TRBD2,many,TRBJ2-7,TRBV20-1,CSARAPSRYKRETSYEQYF,TGCAGTGCTAGAGCCCCCAGCCGATATAAGCGGGAGACCTCCTACGAGCAGTACTTC
-,few,TRBJ2-3,TRBV7-9,CASSLEGDPTPWYF,TGTGCCAGCAGCTTAGAGGGGGACCCAACCCCTTGGTATTTT
-,many,TRBJ2-7,TRBV13,CASSLHSYEQYF,TGTGCCAGCAGCCTCCATAGCTACGAGCAGTACTTC
TRBD1,-,TRBJ1-5,TRBV10-3,CATTEGQVNQPQHF,TGTGCCACCACCGAGGGACAGGTCAATCAGCCCCAGCATTTT
-,many,TRBJ2-7,TRBV2,CASSGALGGEQYF,TGTGCCAGCAGTGGGGCATTAGGCGGCGAGCAGTACTTC
-,few,TRBJ2-7,TRBV3-1,CASSQDLSGVEQYF,TGTGCCAGCAGCCAAGATCTGTCCGGGGTCGAGCAGTACTTC
-,many,TRBJ2-2,TRBV7-2,CASSLKRTGELFF,TGTGCCAGCAGCTTAAAAAGAACCGGGGAGCTGTTTTTT
-,many,TRBJ2-2,TRBV2,CASSEARGGELFF,TGTGCCAGCAGTGAAGCGCGGGGCGGGGAGCTGTTTTTT
-,many,TRBJ1-1,TRBV6-1,CATHRVRTEAFF,TGTGCCACCCACAGGGTCCGGACTGAAGCTTTCTTT
-,-,TRBJ1-2,TRBV6-6,CASSYSGQGYGYTF,TGTGCCAGCAGTTACTCGGGCCAGGGGTACGGCTACACCTTC
-,many,TRBJ2-1,TRBV3-1,CASSHGSQGYYNEQFF,TGTGCCAGCAGCCACGGGTCACAGGGCTATTACAATGAGCAGTTCTTC
-,many,TRBJ1-1,TRBV18,CASSPQVGTEAFF,TGTGCCAGCTCACCACAGGTAGGCACTGAAGCTTTCTTT
-,many,TRBJ2-7,TRBV29-1,CSVEGRTTYEQYF,TGCAGCGTTGAGGGACGGACGACCTACGAGCAGTACTTC
TRBD2,many,TRBJ2-1,TRBV11-1,CASSFRGHPGLAGEQFF,TGTGCCAGCAGCTTCCGGGGACACCCGGGACTAGCGGGAGAGCAGTTCTTC
TRBD2,many,TRBJ2-7,TRBV11-2,CASSFGTSGLSYEQYF,TGTGCCAGCAGCTTTGGGACTAGCGGGCTCTCCTACGAGCAGTACTTC
-,many,TRBJ2-1,TRBV28,CASSPRFDYNEQFF,TGTGCCAGCAGTCCCCGTTTTGACTACAATGAGCAGTTCTTC
-,many,TRBJ2-5,TRBV2,CASSPKGLGSETQYF,TGTGCCAGCAGCCCTAAGGGGCTAGGTTCAGAGACCCAGTACTTC
TRBD2,many,TRBJ2-2,TRBV11-3,CASSGLTSLADLNTGELFF,TGTGCCAGCAGCGGACTGACTAGCCTTGCGGACTTGAACACCGGGGAGCTGTTTTTT
TRBD1,many,TRBJ1-4,TRBV28,CATKTGRDYGEKLFF,TGTGCCACCAAGACAGGGAGGGATTACGGTGAAAAACTGTTTTTT
-,-,TRBJ2-2,TRBV2,CASSEESGVASGELFF,TGTGCCAGCAGTGAAGAATCAGGGGTAGCCTCCGGGGAGCTGTTTTTT
-,few,TRBJ1-5,TRBV28,CASSLPGSRISPQHF,TGTGCCAGCAGTTTGCCGGGTTCTAGAATCAGCCCCCAGCATTTT
TRBD2,many,TRBJ2-1,TRBV30,CAWTSGRGDEQFF,TGTGCCTGGACTAGCGGGAGGGGCGATGAGCAGTTCTTC
TRBD1,-,TRBJ2-1,TRBV5-1,CASSTGQGGYNEQFF,TGCGCCAGCAGCACGGGACAGGGGGGGTACAATGAGCAGTTCTTC
-,many,TRBJ1-2,TRBV28,CASSLGFYYGYTF,TGTGCCAGCAGTTTGGGGTTCTACTATGGCTACACCTTC
TRBD1,-,TRBJ1-2,TRBV7-9,CASSVINFDRGDGYTF,TGTGCCAGCAGCGTTATAAATTTTGACAGGGGGGACGGCTACACCTTC
TRBD1,few,TRBJ1-2,TRBV12-3/TRBV12-4,CASSRGLGYTF,TGTGCCAGCTCGAGGGGGCTTGGCTACACCTTC
-,many,TRBJ2-7,TRBV6-5,CASSYRAGETYEQYF,TGTGCCAGCAGTTACCGCGCAGGAGAAACCTACGAGCAGTACTTC
TRBD1,-,TRBJ2-3,TRBV5-1,CASSRGQGADTQYF,TGCGCCAGCAGCAGGGGACAGGGGGCTGATACGCAGTATTTT